This note documents a single TCR beta chain sequence. The CDR3 loop spans 17 amino acids. V gave up 0 bases and J gave up 3 bases; unmatched junction bases: 7. Per the germline V gene, CDR1 is SGHVS and CDR2 is FQNEAQ. The sample originates from a study of blood T cell repertoires in COVID-19. The repertoire was sequenced with immunoSEQ multiplex PCR; TCRdb's copy has only in-frame clones and lacks some. There are roughly 200,000 clones in the sample; roughly 85% occur only once, and around 7.8% lies in the top ten. This sequence originates from a woman aged 55-75 years with acute or convalescent COVID-19. The sample was peripheral blood. V usage is TRBV7-8 and J usage is TRBJ2-7; 11 bases line up with TRBD2. This CDR3 is CASSLASTSGTVYEQYF. CDR3 in DNA: TGTGCCAGCAGCTTAGCGTCGACTAGCGGGACAGTCTACGAGCAGTACTTC.